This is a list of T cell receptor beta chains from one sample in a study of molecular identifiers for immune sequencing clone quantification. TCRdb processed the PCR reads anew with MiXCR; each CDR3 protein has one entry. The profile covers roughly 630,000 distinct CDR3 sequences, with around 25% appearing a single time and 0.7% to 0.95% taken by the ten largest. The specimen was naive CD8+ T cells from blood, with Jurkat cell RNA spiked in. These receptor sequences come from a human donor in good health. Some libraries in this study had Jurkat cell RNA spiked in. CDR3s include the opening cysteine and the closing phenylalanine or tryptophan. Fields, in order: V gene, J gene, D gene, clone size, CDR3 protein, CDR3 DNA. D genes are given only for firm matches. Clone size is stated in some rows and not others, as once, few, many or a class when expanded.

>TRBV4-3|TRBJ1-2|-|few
CASSQDKLTAFNYGYTF
TGCGCCAGCAGCCAAGATAAGCTAACCGCTTTTAACTATGGCTACACCTTC
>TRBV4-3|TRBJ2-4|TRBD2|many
CASSQDRAGGVKNIQYF
TGCGCCAGCAGCCAAGACAGGGCGGGGGGGGTCAAAAACATTCAGTACTTC
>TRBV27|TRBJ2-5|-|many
CASSRTALETQYF
TGTGCCAGCAGTCGGACGGCCCTCGAGACCCAGTACTTC
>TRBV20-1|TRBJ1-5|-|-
CSARDSEGPGQPQHF
TGCAGTGCTAGAGACTCCGAGGGGCCTGGACAGCCCCAGCATTTT
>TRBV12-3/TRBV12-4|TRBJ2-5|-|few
CASSSPGATETQYF
TGTGCCAGCAGTTCACCGGGGGCAACAGAGACCCAGTACTTC
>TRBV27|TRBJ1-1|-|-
CASQGQLHTAAFF
TGTGCCAGCCAGGGGCAGCTGCACACTGCAGCTTTCTTT
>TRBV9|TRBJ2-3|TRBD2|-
CASSVDGRPGTQYF
TGTGCCAGCAGCGTAGACGGGAGGCCCGGTACGCAGTATTTT
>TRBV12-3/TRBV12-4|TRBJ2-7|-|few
CASRPVGAREQYF
TGTGCCAGCAGGCCCGTAGGGGCACGCGAGCAGTACTTC
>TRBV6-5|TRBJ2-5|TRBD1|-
CATTTGAGETQYF
TGTGCCACAACGACAGGGGCGGGGGAGACCCAGTACTTC
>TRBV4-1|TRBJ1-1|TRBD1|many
CASSQTDRVNTEAFF
TGCGCCAGCAGCCAAACTGACAGGGTTAACACTGAAGCTTTCTTT
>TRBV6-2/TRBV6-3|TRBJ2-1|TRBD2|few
CASSYPTDSGGVEQFF
TGTGCCAGCAGTTATCCCACGGATAGCGGGGGGGTAGAGCAGTTCTTC
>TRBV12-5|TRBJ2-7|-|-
CASALMGGNKYEQYF
TGTGCTAGTGCCCTGATGGGGGGAAATAAATACGAGCAGTACTTC
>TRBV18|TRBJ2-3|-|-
CASSLGIGRSTDTQYF
TGTGCCAGCTCACTGGGAATCGGGAGAAGCACAGATACGCAGTATTTT
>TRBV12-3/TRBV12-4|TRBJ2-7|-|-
CASSPKYPYEQYF
TGTGCCAGCAGTCCGAAATACCCCTACGAGCAGTACTTC